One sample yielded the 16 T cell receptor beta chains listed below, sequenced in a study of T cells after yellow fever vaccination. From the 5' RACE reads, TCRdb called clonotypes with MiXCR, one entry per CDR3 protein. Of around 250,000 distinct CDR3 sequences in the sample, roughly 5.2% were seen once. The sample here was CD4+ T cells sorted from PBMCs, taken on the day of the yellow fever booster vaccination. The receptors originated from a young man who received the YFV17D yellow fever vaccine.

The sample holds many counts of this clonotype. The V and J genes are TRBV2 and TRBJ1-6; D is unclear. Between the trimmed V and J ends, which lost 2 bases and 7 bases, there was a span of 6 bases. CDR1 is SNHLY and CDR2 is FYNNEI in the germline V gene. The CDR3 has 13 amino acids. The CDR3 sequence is CASSETSNSPLHF. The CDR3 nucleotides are TGTGCCAGCAGTGAAACGTCAAATTCACCCCTCCACTTT.

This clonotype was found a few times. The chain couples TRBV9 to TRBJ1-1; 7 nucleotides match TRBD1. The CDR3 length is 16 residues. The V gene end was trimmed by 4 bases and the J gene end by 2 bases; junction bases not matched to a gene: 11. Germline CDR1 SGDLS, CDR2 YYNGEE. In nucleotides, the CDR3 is TGTGCCAGCAGCCCCCAGACAGGGCCGGCTAACACTGAAGCTTTCTTT. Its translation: CASSPQTGPANTEAFF.

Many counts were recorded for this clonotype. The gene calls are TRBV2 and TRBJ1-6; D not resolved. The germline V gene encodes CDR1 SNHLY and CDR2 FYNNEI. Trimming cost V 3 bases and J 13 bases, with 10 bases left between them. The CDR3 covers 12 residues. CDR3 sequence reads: CASSEDRVPLHF. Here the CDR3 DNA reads TGTGCCAGCAGTGAGGACCGGGTTCCCCTCCACTTT.

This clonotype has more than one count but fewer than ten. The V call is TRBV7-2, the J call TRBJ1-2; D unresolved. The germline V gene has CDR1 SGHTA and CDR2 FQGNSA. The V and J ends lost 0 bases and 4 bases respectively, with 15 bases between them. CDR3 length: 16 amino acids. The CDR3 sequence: CASSLARGPMIYGYTF. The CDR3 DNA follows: TGTGCCAGCAGCTTAGCGAGAGGACCCATGATCTATGGCTACACCTTC.

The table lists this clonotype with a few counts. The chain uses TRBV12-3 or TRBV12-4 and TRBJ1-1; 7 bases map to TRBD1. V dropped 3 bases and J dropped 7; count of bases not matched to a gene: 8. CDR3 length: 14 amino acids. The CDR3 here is CASSLIQGVSEAFF. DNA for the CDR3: TGTGCCAGCAGTTTGATTCAGGGGGTCAGTGAAGCTTTCTTT.

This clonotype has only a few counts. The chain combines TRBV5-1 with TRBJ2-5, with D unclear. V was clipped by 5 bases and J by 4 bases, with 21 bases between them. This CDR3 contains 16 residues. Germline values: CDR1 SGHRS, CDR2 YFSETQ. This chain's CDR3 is CASRSLGFSRGETQYF. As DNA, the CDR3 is TGCGCCAGCAGATCCCTCGGATTCTCTCGAGGAGAGACCCAGTACTTC.

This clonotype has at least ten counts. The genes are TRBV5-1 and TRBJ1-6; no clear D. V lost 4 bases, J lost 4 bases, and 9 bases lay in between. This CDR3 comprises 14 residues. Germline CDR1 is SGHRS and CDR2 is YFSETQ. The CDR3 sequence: CASSRDPYNSPLHF. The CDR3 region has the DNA TGCGCCAGCAGCCGAGACCCATATAATTCACCCCTCCACTTT.

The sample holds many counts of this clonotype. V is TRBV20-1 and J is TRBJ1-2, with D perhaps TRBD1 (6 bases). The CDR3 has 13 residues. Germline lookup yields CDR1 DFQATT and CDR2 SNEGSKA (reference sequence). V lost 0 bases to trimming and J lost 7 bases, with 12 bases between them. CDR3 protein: CSARDGGPSGYTF. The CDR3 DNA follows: TGCAGTGCTAGAGATGGGGGGCCGAGTGGCTACACCTTC.

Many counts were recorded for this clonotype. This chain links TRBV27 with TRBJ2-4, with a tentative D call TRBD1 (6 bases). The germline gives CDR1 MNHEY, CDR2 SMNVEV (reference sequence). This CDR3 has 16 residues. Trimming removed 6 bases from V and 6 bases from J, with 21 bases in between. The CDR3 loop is CASRDSEGGRRNIQYF. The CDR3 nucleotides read TGTGCCAGCAGAGATTCAGAAGGGGGACGGAGAAACATTCAGTACTTC.

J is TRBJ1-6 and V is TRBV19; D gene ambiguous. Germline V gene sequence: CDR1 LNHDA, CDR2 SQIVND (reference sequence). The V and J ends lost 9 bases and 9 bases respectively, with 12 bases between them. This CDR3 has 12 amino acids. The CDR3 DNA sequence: TGTGCCAGCGGACCTTGGGGTTCACCCCTCCACTTT. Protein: CASGPWGSPLHF.

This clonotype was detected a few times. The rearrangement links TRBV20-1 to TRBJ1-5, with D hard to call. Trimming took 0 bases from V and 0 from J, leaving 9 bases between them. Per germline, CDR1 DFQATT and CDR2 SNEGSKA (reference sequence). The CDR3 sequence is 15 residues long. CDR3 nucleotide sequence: TGCAGTGCTAGAGATGGTTGGTATAGCAATCAGCCCCAGCATTTT. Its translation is CSARDGWYSNQPQHF.

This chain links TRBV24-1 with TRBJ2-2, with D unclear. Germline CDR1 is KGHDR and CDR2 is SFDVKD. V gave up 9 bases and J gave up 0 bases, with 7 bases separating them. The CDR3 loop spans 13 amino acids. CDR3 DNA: TGTGCCACCGGGATACCGAACACCGGGGAGCTGTTTTTT. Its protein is CATGIPNTGELFF.

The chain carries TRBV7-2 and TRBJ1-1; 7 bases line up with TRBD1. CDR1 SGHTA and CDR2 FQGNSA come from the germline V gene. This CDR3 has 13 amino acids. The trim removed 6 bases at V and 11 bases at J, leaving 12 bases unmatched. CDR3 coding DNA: TGTGCCAGCAGTCCCCCTACAGGGGTAGGGGCTTTCTTT. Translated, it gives CASSPPTGVGAFF.

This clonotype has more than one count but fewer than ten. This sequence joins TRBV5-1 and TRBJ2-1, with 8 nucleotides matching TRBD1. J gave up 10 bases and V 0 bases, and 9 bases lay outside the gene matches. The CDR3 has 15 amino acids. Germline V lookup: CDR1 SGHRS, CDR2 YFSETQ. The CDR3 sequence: CASSLADQGAQEQFF. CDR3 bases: TGCGCCAGCAGCTTGGCCGATCAGGGGGCGCAGGAGCAGTTCTTC.

This CDR3 reads CASSLNGHLSTDTQYF. The CDR3 nucleotides read TGTGCCAGCAGCCTGAACGGACACCTTAGCACAGATACGCAGTATTTT. The chain combines TRBV7-8 with TRBJ2-3, with a weak D call TRBD1 (5 bases). CDR1 is SGHVS, CDR2 FQNEAQ, per germline. The CDR3 has 16 residues. Trimming pared 5 bases from V and 0 bases from J, leaving 15 bases between.

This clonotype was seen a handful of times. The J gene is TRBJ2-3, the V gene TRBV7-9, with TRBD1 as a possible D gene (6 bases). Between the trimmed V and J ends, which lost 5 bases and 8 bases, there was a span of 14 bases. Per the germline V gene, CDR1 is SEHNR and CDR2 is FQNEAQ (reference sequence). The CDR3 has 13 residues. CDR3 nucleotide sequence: TGTGCCAGCAGCCCGCCGGGACACCCTACGCAGTATTTT. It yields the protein CASSPPGHPTQYF.